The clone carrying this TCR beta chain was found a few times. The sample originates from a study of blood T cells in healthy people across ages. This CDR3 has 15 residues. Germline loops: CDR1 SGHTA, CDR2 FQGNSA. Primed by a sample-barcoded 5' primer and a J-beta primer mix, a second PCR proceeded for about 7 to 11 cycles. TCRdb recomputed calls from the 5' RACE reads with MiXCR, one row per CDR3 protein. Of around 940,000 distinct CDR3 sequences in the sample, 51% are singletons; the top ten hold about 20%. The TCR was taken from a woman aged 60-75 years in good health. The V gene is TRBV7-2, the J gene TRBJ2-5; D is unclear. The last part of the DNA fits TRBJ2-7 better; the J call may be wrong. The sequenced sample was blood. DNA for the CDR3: TGTGCCAGCAGTTCGTGGACGGCAGGCTCCTACGAGCAGTACTTC. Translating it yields CASSSWTAGSYEQYF.